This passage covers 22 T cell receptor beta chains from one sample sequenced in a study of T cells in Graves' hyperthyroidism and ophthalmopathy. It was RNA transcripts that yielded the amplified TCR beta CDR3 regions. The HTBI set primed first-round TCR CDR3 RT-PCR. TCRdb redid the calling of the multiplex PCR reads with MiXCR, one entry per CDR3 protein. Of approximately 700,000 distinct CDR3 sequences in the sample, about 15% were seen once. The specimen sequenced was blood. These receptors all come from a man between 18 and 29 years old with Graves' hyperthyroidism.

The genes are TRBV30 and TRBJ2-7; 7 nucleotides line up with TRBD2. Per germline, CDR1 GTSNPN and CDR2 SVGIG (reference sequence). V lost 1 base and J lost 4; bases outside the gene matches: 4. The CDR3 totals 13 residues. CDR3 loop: CAWSGGGKYEQYF. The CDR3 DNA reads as TGTGCCTGGAGTGGGGGGGGAAAATACGAGCAGTACTTC.

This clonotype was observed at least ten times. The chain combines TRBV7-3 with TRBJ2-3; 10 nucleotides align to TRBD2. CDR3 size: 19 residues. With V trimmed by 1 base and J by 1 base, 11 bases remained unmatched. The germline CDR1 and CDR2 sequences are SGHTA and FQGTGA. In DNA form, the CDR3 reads TGTGCCAGCAGCTTAAGCCCAGCGGGAGGGGTTATTGGCACAGATACGCAGTATTTT. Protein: CASSLSPAGGVIGTDTQYF.

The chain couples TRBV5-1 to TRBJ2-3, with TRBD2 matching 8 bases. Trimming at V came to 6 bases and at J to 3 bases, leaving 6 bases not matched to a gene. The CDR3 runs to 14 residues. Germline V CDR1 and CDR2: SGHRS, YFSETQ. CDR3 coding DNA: TGCGCCAGCAACCGGGAGGGGAGGACAGATACGCAGTATTTT. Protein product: CASNREGRTDTQYF.

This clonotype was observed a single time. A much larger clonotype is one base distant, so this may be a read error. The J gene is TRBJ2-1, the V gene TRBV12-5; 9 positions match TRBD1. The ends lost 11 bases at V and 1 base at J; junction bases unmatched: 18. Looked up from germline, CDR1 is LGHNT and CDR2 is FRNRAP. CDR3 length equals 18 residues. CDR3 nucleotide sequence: TGTGCTGGTGCCTTGCAAAGGACAGGGGATAGGTCCTACAATGAGCAGTTCTTC. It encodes CAGALQRTGDRSYNEQFF. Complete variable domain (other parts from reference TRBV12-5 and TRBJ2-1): DARVTQTPRHKVTEMGQEVTMRCQPILGHNTVFWYRQTMMQGLELLAYFRNRAPLDDSGMPKDRFSAEMPDATLATLKIQPSEPRDSAVYFCAGALQRTGDRSYNEQFFGPGTRLTVL.

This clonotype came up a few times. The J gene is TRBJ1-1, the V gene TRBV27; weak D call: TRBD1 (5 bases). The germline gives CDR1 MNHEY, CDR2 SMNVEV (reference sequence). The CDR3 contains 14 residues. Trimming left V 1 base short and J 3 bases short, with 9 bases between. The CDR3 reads CASSLLSRDTEAFF. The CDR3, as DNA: TGTGCCAGCAGTTTATTAAGCAGGGACACTGAAGCTTTCTTT.

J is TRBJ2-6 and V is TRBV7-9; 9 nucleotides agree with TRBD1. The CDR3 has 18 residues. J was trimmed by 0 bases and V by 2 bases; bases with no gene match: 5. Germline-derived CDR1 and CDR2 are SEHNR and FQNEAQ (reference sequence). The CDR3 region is CASSLTGTGNSGANVLTF. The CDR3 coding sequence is TGTGCCAGCAGCTTAACCGGGACAGGGAACTCTGGGGCCAACGTCCTGACTTTC.

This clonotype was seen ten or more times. The CDR3 sequence is CASSLAAGLALGGELFF. The CDR3 DNA is TGTGCCAGCAGCTTAGCTGCGGGACTCGCGCTAGGGGGGGAGCTGTTTTTT. V is TRBV7-2 and J is TRBJ2-2; TRBD2 is a possible D gene (6 bases). CDR1 SGHTA and CDR2 FQGNSA come from the germline V gene. The germline V and J ends were trimmed by 0 bases and 8 bases, with 19 bases remaining between them. CDR3 length equals 17 residues. The whole variable domain, filled in from reference TRBV7-2 and TRBJ2-2, reads GAGVSQSPSNKVTEKGKDVELRCDPISGHTALYWYRQSLGQGLEFLIYFQGNSAPDKSGLPSDRFSAERTGGSVSTLTIQRTQQEDSAVYLCASSLAAGLALGGELFFGEGSRLTVL.

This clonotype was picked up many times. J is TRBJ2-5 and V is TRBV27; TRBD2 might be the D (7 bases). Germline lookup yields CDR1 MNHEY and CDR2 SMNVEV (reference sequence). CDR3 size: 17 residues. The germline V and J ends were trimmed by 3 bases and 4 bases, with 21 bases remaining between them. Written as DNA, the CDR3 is TGTGCCAGCAGTTTTGGGGGGGCGCGGCTGGGGGGAGAGACCCAGTACTTC. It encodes CASSFGGARLGGETQYF.

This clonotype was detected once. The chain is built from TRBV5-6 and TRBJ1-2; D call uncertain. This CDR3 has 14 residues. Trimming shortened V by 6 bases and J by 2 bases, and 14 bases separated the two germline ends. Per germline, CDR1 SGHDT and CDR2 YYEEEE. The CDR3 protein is CASTPNRGNYGYTF. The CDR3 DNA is TGTGCCAGCACCCCTAACCGTGGGAACTATGGCTACACCTTC.

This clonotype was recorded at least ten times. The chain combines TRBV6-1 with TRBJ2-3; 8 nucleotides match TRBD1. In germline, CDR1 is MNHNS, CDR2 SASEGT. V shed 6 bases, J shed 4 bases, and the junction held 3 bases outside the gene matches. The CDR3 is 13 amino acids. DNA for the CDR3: TGTGCCAGCAGCAGGGGGCCTTCAGATACGCAGTATTTT. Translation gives CASSRGPSDTQYF.

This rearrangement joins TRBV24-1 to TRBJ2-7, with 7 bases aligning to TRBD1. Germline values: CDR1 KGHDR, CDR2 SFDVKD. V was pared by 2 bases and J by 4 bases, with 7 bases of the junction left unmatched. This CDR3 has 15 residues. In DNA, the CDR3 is TGTGCCACCAGTGATTCCGGGACAGATGGGTACGAGCAGTACTTC. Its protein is CATSDSGTDGYEQYF.

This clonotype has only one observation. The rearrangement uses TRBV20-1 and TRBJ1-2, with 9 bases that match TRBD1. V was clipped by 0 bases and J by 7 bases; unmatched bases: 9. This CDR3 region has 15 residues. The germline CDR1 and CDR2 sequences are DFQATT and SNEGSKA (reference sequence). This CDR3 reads CSARESGTGPAGYTF. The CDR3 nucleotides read TGCAGTGCTAGAGAGTCCGGGACAGGGCCGGCTGGCTACACCTTC.

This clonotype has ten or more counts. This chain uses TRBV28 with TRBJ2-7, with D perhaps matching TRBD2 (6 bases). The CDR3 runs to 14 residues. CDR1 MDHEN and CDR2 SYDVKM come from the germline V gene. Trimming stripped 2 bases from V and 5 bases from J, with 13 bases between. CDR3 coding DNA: TGTGCCAGCAGTTTACGGGGGAGTGATGACGAGCAGTACTTC. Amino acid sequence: CASSLRGSDDEQYF.

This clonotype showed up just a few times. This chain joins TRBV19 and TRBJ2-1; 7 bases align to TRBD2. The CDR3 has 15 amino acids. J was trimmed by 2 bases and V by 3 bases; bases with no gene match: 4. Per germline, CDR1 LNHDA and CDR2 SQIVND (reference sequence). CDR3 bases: TGTGCCAGTAGTATTGGGGAGGGTCCCTACAATGAGCAGTTCTTC. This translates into CASSIGEGPYNEQFF.

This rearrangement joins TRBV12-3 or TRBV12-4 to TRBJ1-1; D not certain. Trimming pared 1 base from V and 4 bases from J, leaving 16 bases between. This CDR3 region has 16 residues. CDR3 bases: TGTGCCAGCAGTTTAGTATTTCCTTCAAACACCACTGAAGCTTTCTTT. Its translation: CASSLVFPSNTTEAFF.

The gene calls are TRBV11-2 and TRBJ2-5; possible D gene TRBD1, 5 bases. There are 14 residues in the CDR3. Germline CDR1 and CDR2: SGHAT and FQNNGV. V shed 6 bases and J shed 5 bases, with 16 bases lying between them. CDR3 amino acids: CASRQQVPRETQYF. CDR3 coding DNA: TGTGCCAGCAGACAACAGGTCCCCAGGGAGACCCAGTACTTC.

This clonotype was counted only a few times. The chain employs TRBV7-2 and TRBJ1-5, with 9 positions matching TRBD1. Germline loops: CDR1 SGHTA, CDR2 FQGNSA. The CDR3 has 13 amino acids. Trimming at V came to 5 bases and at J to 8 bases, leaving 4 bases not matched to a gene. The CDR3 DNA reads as TGTGCCAGCAGCAGGGACAGGGCTGAGCCCCAGCATTTT. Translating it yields CASSRDRAEPQHF.

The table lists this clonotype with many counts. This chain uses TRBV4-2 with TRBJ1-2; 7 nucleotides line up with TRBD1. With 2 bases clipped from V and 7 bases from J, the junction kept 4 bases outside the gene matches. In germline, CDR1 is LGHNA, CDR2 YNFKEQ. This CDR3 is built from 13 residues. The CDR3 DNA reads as TGTGCCAGCAGCCAACGGGACAGTATTGGCTACACCTTC. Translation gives CASSQRDSIGYTF.

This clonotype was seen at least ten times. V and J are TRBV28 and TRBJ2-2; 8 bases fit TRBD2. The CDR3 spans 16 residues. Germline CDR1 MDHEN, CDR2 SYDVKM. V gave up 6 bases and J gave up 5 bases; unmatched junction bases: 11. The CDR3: CASSLPGLGSTGELFF. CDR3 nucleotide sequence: TGTGCCAGCAGCCTGCCGGGACTAGGGAGTACCGGGGAGCTGTTTTTT.

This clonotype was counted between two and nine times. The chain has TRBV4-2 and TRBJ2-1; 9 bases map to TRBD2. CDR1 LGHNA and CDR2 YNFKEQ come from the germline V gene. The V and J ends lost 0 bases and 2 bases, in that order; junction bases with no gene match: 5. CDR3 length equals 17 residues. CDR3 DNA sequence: TGTGCCAGCAGCCAAGATTGGCTAGCGGGGACCTACAATGAGCAGTTCTTC. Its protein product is CASSQDWLAGTYNEQFF.

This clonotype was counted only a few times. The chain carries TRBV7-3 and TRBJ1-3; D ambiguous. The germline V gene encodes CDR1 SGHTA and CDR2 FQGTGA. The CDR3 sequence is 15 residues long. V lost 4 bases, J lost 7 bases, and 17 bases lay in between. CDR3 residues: CASSYPPVVSNTIYF. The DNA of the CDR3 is TGTGCCAGCAGCTACCCACCTGTTGTTAGCAACACCATATATTTT. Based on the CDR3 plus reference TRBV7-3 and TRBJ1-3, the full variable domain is GAGVSQTPSNKVTEKGKYVELRCDPISGHTALYWYRQSLGQGPEFLIYFQGTGAADDSGLPNDRFFAVRPEGSVSTLKIQRTERGDSAVYLCASSYPPVVSNTIYFGEGSWLTVV.

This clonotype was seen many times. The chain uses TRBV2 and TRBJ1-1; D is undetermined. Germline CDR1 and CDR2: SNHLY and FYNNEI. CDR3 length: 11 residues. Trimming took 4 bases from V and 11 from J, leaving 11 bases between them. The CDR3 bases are TGTGCCAGCAGTGTCGCGCCGGACGCTTTCTTT. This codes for CASSVAPDAFF.